This entry lists 21 T cell receptor beta chains sequenced from one sample in a study of blood T cell repertoires in COVID-19. Measured with immunoSEQ multiplex PCR; TCRdb has only the in-frame clones, and not every one. The sample lists roughly 220,000 clones, approximately 86% seen once, with about 2.9% in the top ten. The sample comprised peripheral blood. The receptor source for this set is a man between 60 and 70 years old with acute or convalescent COVID-19.

The rearrangement joins TRBV7-2 to TRBJ1-2; the D gene is possibly TRBD1 (6 bases). The CDR3 contains 14 residues. Germline loops: CDR1 SGHTA, CDR2 FQGNSA. The germline V and J ends were trimmed by 5 bases and 1 base, with 11 bases remaining between them. The CDR3 DNA reads as TGTGCCAGCAGCCCCCGGACAGTTAACTATGGCTACACCTTC. Translation: CASSPRTVNYGYTF.

This clone was seen a handful of times. The chain is built from TRBV4-3 and TRBJ2-7; possibly TRBD1 for D (5 bases). CDR1 and CDR2 from the germline V gene are LGHNA and YSLEER. Trimming took 0 bases from V and 2 from J, leaving 11 bases between them. The CDR3 spans 15 residues. DNA for the CDR3: TGCGCCAGCAGCCAAGATCCACAGGTGACCTACGAGCAGTACTTC. The encoded protein is CASSQDPQVTYEQYF.

The V and J genes are TRBV5-4 and TRBJ2-2, with TRBD1 identical over 7 bases. The CDR3 runs to 13 residues. V shed 4 bases and J 11 bases; nucleotides not matched to a gene: 8. Germline V gene data show CDR1 as SGHNT and CDR2 as YYREEE (reference sequence). CDR3 sequence: CASSPTDRPELFF. The CDR3 region has the DNA TGTGCCAGCAGCCCAACGGACAGGCCCGAGCTGTTTTTT.

The V and J genes are TRBV27 and TRBJ1-2; 9 bases are a match to TRBD1. The length of the CDR3 is 14 residues. Germline V gene lookup returns CDR1 MNHEY and CDR2 SMNVEV (reference sequence). V was pared by 3 bases and J by 6 bases, with 5 bases of the junction left unmatched. The CDR3 is CASSLSRTGDGYTF. DNA of the CDR3: TGTGCCAGCAGTTTGAGTAGGACAGGGGATGGCTACACCTTC.

The sample holds one count of this clone. V gene TRBV6-5 combines with J gene TRBJ2-1; D is perhaps TRBD2 (6 bases). The CDR3 is 15 amino acids. Germline lookup yields CDR1 MNHEY and CDR2 SVGAGI. The germline V and J ends were trimmed by 2 bases and 5 bases, with 13 bases remaining between them. CDR3 residues: CASSYEGLTNNEQFF. CDR3 DNA: TGTGCCAGCAGTTACGAAGGACTAACCAACAATGAGCAGTTCTTC.

This clone was picked up a small number of times. The rearrangement links TRBV28 to TRBJ1-3; no definite D call. This CDR3 is 15 amino acids long. Trimming shortened V by 7 bases and J by 0 bases, and 13 bases separated the two germline ends. Germline V lookup: CDR1 MDHEN, CDR2 SYDVKM. The CDR3 region is CASTGGPYSGNTIYF. The CDR3, as DNA: TGTGCCAGCACCGGAGGGCCATACTCTGGAAACACCATATATTTT.

The genes are TRBV5-4 and TRBJ1-6; D might be TRBD1 (6 bases). Trimming pared 4 bases from V and 5 bases from J, leaving 13 bases between. This CDR3 region has 15 residues. Germline CDR1 is SGHNT and CDR2 is YYREEE (reference sequence). The CDR3 reads CASSPIRQDNSPLHF. DNA of the CDR3: TGTGCCAGCAGCCCCATACGACAGGATAATTCACCCCTCCACTTT.

The chain joins TRBV6-5 to TRBJ2-7, with 8 bases matching TRBD1. Germline lookup yields CDR1 MNHEY and CDR2 SVGAGI. This CDR3 spans 15 amino acids. Losses at the gene ends were 2 bases for V and 5 bases for J; bases not matched to a gene: 8. DNA for the CDR3: TGTGCCAGCAGTTACAGGCAGGGGGCCAGGGACGAGCAGTACTTC. Protein: CASSYRQGARDEQYF.

V and J are TRBV3-1 (or the pseudogene TRBV3-2) and TRBJ1-1; 9 nucleotides align to TRBD1. CDR1 is LGHDT and CDR2 is YNNKEL in the germline V gene (reference sequence). Trimming at V came to 3 bases and at J to 8 bases, leaving 1 base not matched to a gene. This CDR3 is 12 amino acids long. The CDR3 sequence is CASSHGTGEAFF. The CDR3 nucleotides read TGTGCCAGCAGCCATGGGACAGGGGAAGCTTTCTTT.

The chain recombines TRBV12-3 or TRBV12-4 with TRBJ2-3; D not resolved. V lost 3 bases and J lost 6, with 7 bases in between. The CDR3 loop spans 12 amino acids. DNA for the CDR3: TGTGCCAGCAGTTTTACGCGGGATACGCAGTATTTT. Its translation: CASSFTRDTQYF.

The V call is TRBV12-5, the J call TRBJ1-1; no clear D gene. Germline V lookup: CDR1 LGHNT, CDR2 FRNRAP. V lost 0 bases, J lost 5 bases, and 7 bases lay in between. This CDR3 has 13 residues. The CDR3 nucleotides are TGTGCTAGTGGTTTGGTAGCGGGAACTGAAGCTTTCTTT. It codes for CASGLVAGTEAFF.

This clone was seen once. V is TRBV6-2 or TRBV6-3 and J is TRBJ1-5; D unclear. The ends were cut back, 3 bases at V and 2 bases at J, with 5 bases in the middle. This CDR3 has 13 amino acids. Germline V lookup: CDR1 MNHEY, CDR2 SVGEGT. The CDR3: CASSYHRNQPQHF. CDR3 in DNA: TGTGCCAGCAGTTATCATCGCAATCAGCCCCAGCATTTT.

The rearrangement joins TRBV7-9 to TRBJ1-5; 9 bases are shared with TRBD1. Looked up from germline, CDR1 is SEHNR and CDR2 is FQNEAQ (reference sequence). The trim removed 5 bases at V and 9 bases at J, leaving 8 bases unmatched. The CDR3 spans 14 residues. The CDR3 loop reads CASSHGGQGRPQHF. In DNA form, the CDR3 reads TGTGCCAGCAGCCACGGGGGACAGGGCAGGCCCCAGCATTTT.

This clone appeared once. J is TRBJ2-6 and V is TRBV4-1, with D maybe TRBD1 (5 bases). Germline CDR1 and CDR2: MGHRA and YSYEKL. The CDR3 spans 16 residues. V lost 0 bases and J lost 2, with 8 bases in between. Written as DNA, the CDR3 is TGCGCCAGCAGCCAAGAGTTAGGGGCTGGGGCCAACGTCCTGACTTTC. This codes for CASSQELGAGANVLTF.

Worth noting for this clone: Additional DNA sequences in this sample encode the identical CDR3. V and J are TRBV7-9 and TRBJ2-7, with D maybe TRBD1 (6 bases). The CDR3 totals 12 residues. Trimming pared 4 bases from V and 4 bases from J, leaving 8 bases between. Germline values: CDR1 SEHNR, CDR2 FQNEAQ (reference sequence). CDR3 nucleotide sequence: TGTGCCAGCAGCTCGACAGGTTACGAGCAGTACTTC. It yields the protein CASSSTGYEQYF. The full variable domain, its missing parts supplied by reference TRBV7-9 and TRBJ2-7, is DTGVSQNPRHKITKRGQNVTFRCDPISEHNRLYWYRQTLGQGPEFLTYFQNEAQLEKSRLLSDRFSAERPKGSFSTLEIQRTEQGDSAMYLCASSSTGYEQYFGPGTRLTVT.

The V call is TRBV9, the J call TRBJ2-3; TRBD1 matches at 10 bases. CDR1 and CDR2 (germline): SGDLS, YYNGEE. J lost 4 bases, V lost 3 bases, and 2 bases had no gene match. The CDR3 runs 14 residues. For the CDR3, the DNA is TGTGCCAGCAGCGGACAGGGGGCGGCAGATACGCAGTATTTT. Protein product: CASSGQGAADTQYF.

This sequence joins TRBV28 and TRBJ2-7, with TRBD2 matching 15 bases. CDR3 length: 17 amino acids. The ends lost 3 bases at V and 2 bases at J; junction bases unmatched: 5. Germline assignment: CDR1 MDHEN and CDR2 SYDVKM. The DNA of the CDR3 is TGTGCCAGCAGTTTTCCCGGACTAGCGGGGGGGACCTACGAGCAGTACTTC. Protein: CASSFPGLAGGTYEQYF. Together with reference TRBV28 and TRBJ2-7, the CDR3 gives the full variable domain: DVKVTQSSRYLVKRTGEKVFLECVQDMDHENMFWYRQDPGLGLRLIYFSYDVKMKEKGDIPEGYSVSREKKERFSLILESASTNQTSMYLCASSFPGLAGGTYEQYFGPGTRLTVT.

The chain is built from TRBV7-3 and TRBJ2-5, with 9 bases lining up with TRBD1. Germline CDR1 and CDR2: SGHTA and FQGTGA. This CDR3 is built from 15 residues. With 6 bases clipped from V and 3 bases from J, the junction kept 8 bases outside the gene matches. CDR3 loop: CASSSSGTGKETQYF. The CDR3 DNA follows: TGTGCCAGCAGTTCTTCCGGGACAGGGAAAGAGACCCAGTACTTC.

This chain connects TRBV3-1 (or the pseudogene TRBV3-2) to TRBJ1-6; D ambiguous. This CDR3 region has 14 residues. Trimming removed 7 bases from V and 6 bases from J, with 13 bases in between. The V gene's germline CDR1 is LGHDT and CDR2 YNNKEL (reference sequence). The DNA of the CDR3 is TGTGCCAGCACCCCTCTCTCGTGTAATTCACCCCTCCACTTT. It specifies CASTPLSCNSPLHF.

The chain links TRBV3-1 (or the pseudogene TRBV3-2) to TRBJ1-2, with D perhaps matching TRBD1 (5 bases). Germline values: CDR1 LGHDT, CDR2 YNNKEL (reference sequence). The CDR3 has 13 residues. Trimming removed 4 bases from V and 1 base from J, with 7 bases in between. The CDR3 protein is CASSRGLNYGYTF. CDR3 sequence (DNA): TGTGCCAGCAGCCGGGGCCTTAACTATGGCTACACCTTC.

The V call is TRBV11-2, the J call TRBJ2-2, with TRBD2 identical over 11 bases. This CDR3 spans 15 amino acids. CDR1 is SGHAT and CDR2 is FQNNGV in the germline V gene. V lost 2 bases to trimming and J lost 10 bases; unmatched junction nucleotides: 6. This chain's CDR3 is CASSLLGLAAEELFF. The CDR3 nucleotides read TGTGCCAGCAGCTTACTGGGACTAGCGGCCGAGGAGCTGTTTTTT.